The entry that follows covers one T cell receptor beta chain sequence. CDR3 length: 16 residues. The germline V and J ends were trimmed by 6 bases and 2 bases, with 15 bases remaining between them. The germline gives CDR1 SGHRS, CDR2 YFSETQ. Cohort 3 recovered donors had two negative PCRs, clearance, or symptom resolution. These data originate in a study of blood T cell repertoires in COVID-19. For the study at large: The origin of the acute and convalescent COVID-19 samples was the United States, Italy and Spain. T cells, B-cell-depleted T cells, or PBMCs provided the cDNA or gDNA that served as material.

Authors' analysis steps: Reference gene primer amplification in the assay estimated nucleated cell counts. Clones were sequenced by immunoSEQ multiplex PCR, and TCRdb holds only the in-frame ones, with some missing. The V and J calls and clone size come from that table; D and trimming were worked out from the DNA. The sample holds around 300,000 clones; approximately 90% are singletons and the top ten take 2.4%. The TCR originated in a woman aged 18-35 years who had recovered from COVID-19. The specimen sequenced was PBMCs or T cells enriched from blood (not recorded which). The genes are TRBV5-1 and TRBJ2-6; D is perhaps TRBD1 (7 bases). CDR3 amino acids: CASTEGGGPGANVLTF. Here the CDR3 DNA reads TGCGCCAGCACTGAAGGAGGGGGCCCTGGGGCCAACGTCCTGACTTTC.